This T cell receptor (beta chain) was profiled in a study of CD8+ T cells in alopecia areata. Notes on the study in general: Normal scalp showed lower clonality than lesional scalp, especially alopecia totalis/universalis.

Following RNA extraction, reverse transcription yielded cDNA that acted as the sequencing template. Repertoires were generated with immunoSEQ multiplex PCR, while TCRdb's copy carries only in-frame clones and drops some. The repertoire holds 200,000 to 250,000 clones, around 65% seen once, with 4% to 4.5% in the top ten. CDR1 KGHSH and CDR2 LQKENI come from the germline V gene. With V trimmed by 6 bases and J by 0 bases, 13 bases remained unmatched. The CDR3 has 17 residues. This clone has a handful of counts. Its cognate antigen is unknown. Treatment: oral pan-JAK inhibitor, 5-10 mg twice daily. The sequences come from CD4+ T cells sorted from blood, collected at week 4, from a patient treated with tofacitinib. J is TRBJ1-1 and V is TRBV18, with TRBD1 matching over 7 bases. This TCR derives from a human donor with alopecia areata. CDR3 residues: CASSAGTAFTMNTEAFF. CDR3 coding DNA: TGTGCCAGCTCGGCCGGGACAGCCTTTACTATGAACACTGAAGCTTTCTTT.